A selection of T cell receptor beta chains follows, all from one sample in a study of shared clonotypes between healthy human individuals. Produced via immunoSEQ multiplex PCR; TCRdb's table is partial and in-frame only. The table shows roughly 2.1 million clones, with just over 90% occurring only once. The sequenced sample consisted of naive CD8+ T cells from PBMCs. The source of these receptors is a man aged 18 to 29 in good health. Some clones in this sample may be carry-over from other donors' samples. Each CDR3 is given with its conserved first and last residue. Fields, in order: clone size, J gene, V gene, D gene, CDR3 protein, CDR3 DNA. A D gene is named only where the DNA matches it firmly. Not all rows give a size; the values are once, few, many and, for expanded clones, a class.

>-|TRBJ1-5|TRBV30|-
CAWGIGGSNQPQHF
TGTGCCTGGGGAATAGGGGGTAGCAATCAGCCCCAGCATTTT
>-|TRBJ2-7|TRBV21-1|-
CASSKSRRADQILYEQYF
TGTGCCAGCAGCAAATCCCGGAGGGCAGACCAGATCCTCTACGAGCAGTACTTC
>-|TRBJ2-2|TRBV27|-
CASSPRNTGELFF
TGTGCCAGCAGCCCGCGAAACACCGGGGAGCTGTTTTTT
>-|TRBJ1-2|TRBV5-1|-
CASSPTPRNYGYTF
TGCGCCAGCAGCCCGACACCCAGAAACTATGGCTACACCTTC
>-|TRBJ1-3|TRBV27|-
CASSPAAVKGNTIYF
TGTGCCAGCAGTCCCGCTGCGGTGAAAGGAAACACCATATATTTT
>-|TRBJ1-2|TRBV9|-
CASSVGDGYTF
TGTGCCAGCAGCGTAGGTGATGGCTACACCTTC
>-|TRBJ2-2|TRBV4-1|-
CASSQVVAGELFF
TGCGCCAGCAGCCAAGTCGTTGCCGGGGAGCTGTTTTTT
>-|TRBJ2-7|TRBV28|-
CASIAGGTYEQYF
TGTGCCAGCATCGCGGGCGGGACCTACGAGCAGTACTTC
>-|TRBJ1-1|TRBV5-1|-
CASSPTWGRGTEAFF
TGCGCCAGCAGCCCCACATGGGGCCGCGGTACTGAAGCTTTCTTT
>-|TRBJ1-3|TRBV4-1|-
CASSQGRGRSGNTIYF
TGCGCCAGCAGCCAAGGTAGAGGCAGGTCAGGAAACACCATATATTTT
>-|TRBJ2-3|TRBV7-9|-
CASQDSTYTDTQYF
TGTGCCAGCCAAGACTCCACTTACACAGATACGCAGTATTTT
>-|TRBJ2-2|TRBV10-3|-
CAISESGDTGELFF
TGTGCCATCAGTGAGTCGGGGGACACCGGGGAGCTGTTTTTT
>-|TRBJ2-7|TRBV27|-
CASSLFHPRGRARDHEQYF
TGTGCCAGCAGTTTATTTCACCCTAGGGGGAGGGCCAGGGACCACGAGCAGTACTTC
>-|TRBJ2-6|TRBV4-3|-
CASSQGLGSGANVLTF
TGCGCCAGCAGCCAAGGGTTGGGCTCTGGGGCCAACGTCCTGACTTTC
>-|TRBJ2-7|TRBV10-3|TRBD1
CAVGGQGISYEQYF
TGTGCCGTAGGCGGACAGGGTATCTCCTACGAGCAGTACTTC
>-|TRBJ2-2|TRBV6-4|-
CASSDSGHTGELFF
TGTGCCAGCAGTGACTCAGGTCACACCGGGGAGCTGTTTTTT
>once|TRBJ1-4|TRBV28|-
CASGEGLNEKLFF
TGTGCCAGCGGCGAGGGCCTTAATGAAAAACTGTTTTTT
>-|TRBJ2-3|TRBV11-2|-
CASSWDIMTDTQYF
TGTGCCAGCAGCTGGGACATAATGACAGATACGCAGTATTTT
>-|TRBJ2-7|TRBV4-1|TRBD1
CASSHDTGGYEQYF
TGCGCCAGCAGCCATGATACAGGGGGCTACGAGCAGTACTTC
>-|TRBJ2-2|TRBV9|TRBD1
CASSGDSQNTGELFF
TGTGCCAGCAGCGGGGACAGCCAGAACACCGGGGAGCTGTTTTTT
>-|TRBJ2-1|TRBV4-1|TRBD1
CASSQDSEGRGRYNEQFF
TGCGCCAGCAGCCAAGATTCGGAAGGCAGGGGGCGGTACAATGAGCAGTTCTTC
>-|TRBJ1-5|TRBV7-9|TRBD1
CASSRSDRGNQPQHF
TGTGCCAGCAGCCGCTCGGACAGGGGGAATCAGCCCCAGCATTTT
>-|TRBJ2-7|TRBV13|-
CASSSAGTPSEQYF
TGTGCCAGCAGCTCTGCCGGGACTCCCTCCGAGCAGTACTTC
>-|TRBJ2-5|TRBV10-2|-
CAALWGETQYF
TGCGCCGCCCTTTGGGGGGAGACCCAGTACTTC
>-|TRBJ1-5|TRBV27|TRBD1
CASSDRAGSNQPQHF
TGTGCCAGCAGTGACAGGGCGGGCAGCAATCAGCCCCAGCATTTT